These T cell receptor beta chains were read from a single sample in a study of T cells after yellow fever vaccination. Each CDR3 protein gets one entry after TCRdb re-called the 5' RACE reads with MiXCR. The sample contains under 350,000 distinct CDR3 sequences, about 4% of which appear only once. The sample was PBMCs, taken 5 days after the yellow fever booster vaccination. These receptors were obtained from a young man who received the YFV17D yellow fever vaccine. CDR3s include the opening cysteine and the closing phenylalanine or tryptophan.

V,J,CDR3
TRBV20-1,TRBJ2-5,CSARGELLSETQYF
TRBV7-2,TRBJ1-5,CASRRGPDQPQHF
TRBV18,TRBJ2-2,CASSPLTSTGELFF
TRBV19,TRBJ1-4,CASSFLLQPLFF
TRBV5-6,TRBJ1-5,CASSPSRGFSAYSNQPQHF
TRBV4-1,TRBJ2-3,CASSQVPSSTDTQYF
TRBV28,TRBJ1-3,CASSLMGPSGNTIYF
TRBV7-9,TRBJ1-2,CASSARWGDGYTF
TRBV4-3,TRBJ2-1,CASSQWTGTTSSYNEQFF
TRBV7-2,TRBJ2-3,CASSLVAERTDTQYF
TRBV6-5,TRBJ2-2,CASSYDFPTGRTGELFF
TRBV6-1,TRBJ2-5,CASSRRGQIQETQYF
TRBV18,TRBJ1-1,CASSTTSMDRVTEAFF
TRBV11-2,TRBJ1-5,CASSQDRGRNQPQHF
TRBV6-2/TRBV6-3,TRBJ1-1,CASRIYEWGLNTEAFF
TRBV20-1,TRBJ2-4,CSANGGRENIQYF
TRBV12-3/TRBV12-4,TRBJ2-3,CASSFRVPDTQYF
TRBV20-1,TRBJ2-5,CSARIGAKETQYF
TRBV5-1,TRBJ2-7,CASSLVPVGTGAREQYF
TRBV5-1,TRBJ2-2,CASSLGTEGELFF
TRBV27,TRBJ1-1,CASSSDRGPEAFF
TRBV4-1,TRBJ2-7,CASSQQPHRDRRHEQYF
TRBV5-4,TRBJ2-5,CASSLGTGGAETQYF
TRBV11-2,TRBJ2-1,CASSLVVEQFF
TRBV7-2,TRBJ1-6,CASSSRGTGGGGNSPLHF
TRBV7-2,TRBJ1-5,CASRSGDSNQPQHF
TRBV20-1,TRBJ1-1,CSARSQGQPTEAFF
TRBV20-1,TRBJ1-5,CSARDRNQPQHF
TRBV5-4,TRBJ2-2,CASSLVTIGGELFF
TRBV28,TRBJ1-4,CASGGDGKLFF
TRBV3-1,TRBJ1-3,CASSVRDSGNTIYF
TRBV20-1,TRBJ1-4,CSASVSSSNEKLFF
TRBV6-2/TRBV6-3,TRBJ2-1,CASSVPGQGSNEQFF
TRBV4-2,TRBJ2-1,CASSQVGGVPRMNEQFF
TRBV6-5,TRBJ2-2,CASSYSTGRAYTGELFF
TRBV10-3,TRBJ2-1,CAISELASGGQSPASSYNEQFF
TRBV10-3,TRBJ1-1,CATQQGSGEAFF
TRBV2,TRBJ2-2,CASSERGGGANTGELFF
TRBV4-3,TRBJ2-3,CASSQVSGGASDTQYF
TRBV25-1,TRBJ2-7,CASTRTGAGEQYF
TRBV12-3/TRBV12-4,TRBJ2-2,CASSGWAGELFF
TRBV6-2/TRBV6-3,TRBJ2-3,CASSYSPRGTDTQYF
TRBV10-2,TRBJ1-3,CASSVPGNTIYF
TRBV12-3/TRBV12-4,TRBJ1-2,CASIGETVRAYGYTF
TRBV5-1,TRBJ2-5,CASSFPGNVGETQYF